A single sample gave rise to the 16 T cell receptor beta chains below, sequenced in a study of Ad26.COV2.S vaccination and SARS-CoV-2 variants. Sequenced by immunoSEQ multiplex PCR; TCRdb stores in-frame clones only, minus some. This table holds 300,000 to 400,000 clones, about 92% found once. This specimen consisted of peripheral blood, obtained after recovery from COVID-19. Receptors were obtained from a human donor who had recovered from COVID-19.

The J gene is TRBJ1-2, the V gene TRBV6-4, with TRBD1 matching over 8 bases. Trimming cost V 4 bases and J 2 bases; bases outside gene matches: 0. This CDR3 is built from 13 residues. In germline, CDR1 is MRHNA, CDR2 SNTAGT. The CDR3 is CASSGQGNYGYTF. CDR3 DNA sequence: TGTGCCAGCAGTGGACAGGGGAACTATGGCTACACCTTC.

The rearrangement uses TRBV6-5 and TRBJ2-1; possibly TRBD1 or TRBD2 for D (5 bases each). The CDR3 runs 14 residues. Germline V lookup: CDR1 MNHEY, CDR2 SVGAGI. V was clipped by 0 bases and J by 10 bases, with 13 bases between them. Here the CDR3 DNA reads TGTGCCAGCAGTTACTCAGGACTCCCAGGGGAGCAGTTCTTC. It yields the protein CASSYSGLPGEQFF.

The V gene is TRBV6-5, the J gene TRBJ1-2, with 7 positions matching TRBD1. Germline loops: CDR1 MNHEY, CDR2 SVGAGI. The CDR3 is 16 residues long. Unmatched junction bases numbered 4, after V lost 0 bases and J lost 0 bases. This chain's CDR3 is CASSYSYDRANYGYTF. The CDR3, as DNA: TGTGCCAGCAGTTACTCCTATGACAGGGCTAACTATGGCTACACCTTC.

A note on this clone: Within the sample, other DNA sequences also encode this same CDR3. This sequence joins TRBV27 and TRBJ1-1, with a possible D match to TRBD1 (5 bases). The germline V and J ends were trimmed by 0 bases and 0 bases, with 11 bases remaining between them. Germline lookup yields CDR1 MNHEY and CDR2 SMNVEV (reference sequence). This CDR3 spans 16 amino acids. CDR3 bases: TGTGCCAGCAGTTTATCGGGGGACCGCTTGAACACTGAAGCTTTCTTT. Translating gives CASSLSGDRLNTEAFF.

This chain links TRBV9 with TRBJ1-3; 7 nucleotides line up with TRBD1. The V segment lost 2 bases and the J segment 6 bases; nucleotides outside the gene matches: 8. The V gene's germline CDR1 is SGDLS and CDR2 YYNGEE. This CDR3 contains 15 residues. The CDR3 DNA is TGTGCCAGCAGCGTCGCCGGGACAGTTGCAAACACCATATATTTT. Its translation is CASSVAGTVANTIYF.

The chain uses TRBV6-5 and TRBJ2-7; unclear D gene. The CDR3 runs 13 residues. Per germline, CDR1 MNHEY and CDR2 SVGAGI. V lost 8 bases and J 3 bases, leaving 14 bases between the germline ends. The CDR3 is CASAVGGYYEQYF. CDR3 DNA sequence: TGTGCCAGCGCGGTGGGTGGTTACTACGAGCAGTACTTC.

This clone was seen only once. The rearrangement joins TRBV2 to TRBJ2-3; 12 positions match TRBD1. The CDR3 loop spans 15 amino acids. Germline CDR1 is SNHLY and CDR2 is FYNNEI. After removal of 5 bases from V and 6 bases from J, the junction contained 6 bases not matched to a gene. In DNA, the CDR3 is TGTGCCAGCAGTACGGGACAGGGGGCGAGTGATACGCAGTATTTT. Translation: CASSTGQGASDTQYF.

This clone was seen just once. V gene TRBV19 combines with J gene TRBJ1-2, with D tentatively TRBD1 (5 bases). Trimming shortened V by 5 bases and J by 0 bases, and 10 bases separated the two germline ends. CDR3 length: 14 amino acids. CDR1 and CDR2 from the germline V gene are LNHDA and SQIVND (reference sequence). DNA of the CDR3: TGTGCCAGTAGTCCTATGGGGGCTAACTATGGCTACACCTTC. This codes for CASSPMGANYGYTF.

Only one count was recorded for this clone. The rearrangement joins TRBV2 to TRBJ2-1; TRBD2 matches 11 bases. Germline lookup yields CDR1 SNHLY and CDR2 FYNNEI. Germline trimming cut 2 bases from V and 3 bases from J; bases unmatched to any gene: 3. The CDR3 contains 16 residues. CDR3: CASSETSGGRYNEQFF. The DNA for the CDR3 is TGTGCCAGCAGTGAAACTAGCGGGGGCCGCTACAATGAGCAGTTCTTC.

The chain links TRBV7-6 to TRBJ2-7, with TRBD1 matching 7 bases. CDR3 length equals 17 residues. The germline CDR1 and CDR2 sequences are SGHVS and FNYEAQ. The ends lost 5 bases at V and 3 bases at J; junction bases unmatched: 16. CDR3: CASSQRQGTWTGYEQYF. CDR3 sequence (DNA): TGTGCCAGCAGCCAACGACAGGGCACCTGGACGGGCTACGAGCAGTACTTC.

The chain employs TRBV27 and TRBJ2-7, with D tentatively TRBD1 (6 bases). Trimming left V 2 bases short and J 3 bases short, with 11 bases between. Germline values: CDR1 MNHEY, CDR2 SMNVEV (reference sequence). The CDR3 runs 14 residues. The CDR3 bases are TGTGCCAGCAGTTTAAGAGGACAGAGCTACGAGCAGTACTTC. Its protein product is CASSLRGQSYEQYF.

J is TRBJ1-4 and V is TRBV11-2, with a tentative D call TRBD1 (5 bases). V shed 3 bases and J shed 2 bases, with 7 bases lying between them. The germline V gene has CDR1 SGHAT and CDR2 FQNNGV. The CDR3 extends over 14 amino acids. CDR3 residues: CASSLGGTNEKLFF. Here the CDR3 DNA reads TGTGCCAGCAGCTTGGGGGGGACTAATGAAAAACTGTTTTTT.

V is TRBV7-2 and J is TRBJ2-5; D unclear. V was pared by 0 bases and J by 5 bases, with 10 bases between. CDR1 and CDR2 from the germline V gene are SGHTA and FQGNSA. The CDR3 contains 14 residues. CDR3 nucleotides: TGTGCCAGCAGCTTAGCGACTCCCCAGGAGACCCAGTACTTC. Translating gives CASSLATPQETQYF. Based on the CDR3 plus reference TRBV7-2 and TRBJ2-5, the full variable domain is GAGVSQSPSNKVTEKGKDVELRCDPISGHTALYWYRQSLGQGLEFLIYFQGNSAPDKSGLPSDRFSAERTGGSVSTLTIQRTQQEDSAVYLCASSLATPQETQYFGPGTRLLVL.

The chain couples TRBV6-5 to TRBJ2-3; TRBD2 might be the D (7 bases). The V gene lost 0 bases and the J gene lost 4 bases, with 14 bases spanning the gap. This CDR3 spans 16 amino acids. CDR1 and CDR2 from the germline V gene are MNHEY and SVGAGI. The CDR3 sequence: CASSYSGGGVSDTQYF. DNA for the CDR3: TGTGCCAGCAGTTACTCGGGCGGGGGCGTCTCAGATACGCAGTATTTT.

The chain links TRBV14 to TRBJ2-5; maybe TRBD1 (5 bases). Per germline, CDR1 SGHDN and CDR2 FVKESK. This CDR3 contains 13 residues. With 4 bases removed from V and 7 bases from J, the gap between germline ends came to 13 bases. The CDR3 reads CASSPQTTGTQYF. The CDR3 coding sequence is TGTGCCAGCAGCCCCCAGACCACAGGGACCCAGTACTTC. Full variable domain (remainder filled in from reference TRBV14 and TRBJ2-5): EAGVTQFPSHSVIEKGQTVTLRCDPISGHDNLYWYRRVMGKEIKFLLHFVKESKQDESGMPNNRFLAERTGGTYSTLKVQPAELEDSGVYFCASSPQTTGTQYFGPGTRLLVL.

The chain combines TRBV15 with TRBJ1-2; D gene uncertain. Germline V gene sequence: CDR1 LNHNV, CDR2 YYDKDF (reference sequence). This CDR3 has 14 amino acids. Between the trimmed V and J ends, which lost 1 base and 4 bases, there was a span of 10 bases. The CDR3 spells CATSRVNAGYGYTF. CDR3 DNA sequence: TGTGCCACCAGCAGAGTGAACGCCGGCTATGGCTACACCTTC.